This paragraph covers one T cell receptor (beta chain) sequence. No antigen is known for it. This entry is derived from a study of chemoradiotherapy in HPV16-positive cancers. In the study overall: Functional T-cell assays on a couple of HPV16-positive patients' cells defined candidate HPV-specific clones and common TCR motifs.

The repertoire was sequenced with immunoSEQ multiplex PCR; TCRdb's copy has only in-frame clones and lacks some. Among more than 1,200 clones listed, around nine tenths were seen once. Overall study findings and caveats: Candidate HPV-specific clones and E7-related TCR motifs grew in tumor during treatment. Only two HPV16-positive patients supplied the functional HPV-specificity definition. In HPV16-positive patients, HPV-responsive T-cell expansion tracked better recurrence-free survival.

Germline V gives CDR1 LNHDA, CDR2 SQIVND (reference sequence). The ends were cut back, 1 base at V and 0 bases at J, with 10 bases in the middle. The CDR3 has 16 residues. The gene calls are TRBV19 and TRBJ1-5, with D perhaps TRBD1 (5 bases). The TCR comes from a human donor with HPV-associated anogenital cancer. The sequences come from tumor tissue, collected from a patient who underwent chemoradiotherapy. This chain's CDR3 is CASSIGEGISNQPQHF. CDR3 bases: TGTGCCAGTAGTATAGGAGAGGGGATTAGCAATCAGCCCCAGCATTTT.